This T cell receptor beta chain was captured in a study of blood T cell repertoires in COVID-19. The assay was immunoSEQ multiplex PCR, and TCRdb's table has in-frame clones only and misses some. The data hold 75,000 to 90,000 clones, with around four fifths observed a single time. Sequenced material: peripheral blood. This TCR came from a human donor in a cohort sampled during active COVID-19.

Here the CDR3 reads CASSLGASGGGETQYF. The CDR3 bases are TGTGCCAGCAGCTTGGGAGCTAGCGGGGGGGGAGAGACCCAGTACTTC. The genes are TRBV5-4 and TRBJ2-5; TRBD2 agrees at 12 bases. The CDR3 has 16 amino acids. Per the germline V gene, CDR1 is SGHNT and CDR2 is YYREEE (reference sequence). V lost 0 bases, J lost 4 bases, and 4 bases stayed unmatched.